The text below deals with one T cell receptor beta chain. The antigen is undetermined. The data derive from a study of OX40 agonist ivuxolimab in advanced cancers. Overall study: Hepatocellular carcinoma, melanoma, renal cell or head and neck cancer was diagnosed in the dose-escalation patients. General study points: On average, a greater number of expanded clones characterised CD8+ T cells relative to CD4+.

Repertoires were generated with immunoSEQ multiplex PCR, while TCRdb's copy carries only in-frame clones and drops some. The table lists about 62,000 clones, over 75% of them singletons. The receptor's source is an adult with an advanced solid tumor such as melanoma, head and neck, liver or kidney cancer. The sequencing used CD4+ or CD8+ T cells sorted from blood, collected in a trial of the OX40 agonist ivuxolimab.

The CDR3 DNA reads as TGTGCCAGCAGCACAACGACAGGGGGCAACACTGAAGCTTTCTTT. Translated: CASSTTTGGNTEAFF. The rearrangement joins TRBV7-8 to TRBJ1-1; 10 bases line up with TRBD1. The germline CDR1 and CDR2 sequences are SGHVS and FQNEAQ. This CDR3 contains 15 residues. Trimming removed 5 bases from V and 2 bases from J; junction bases left unmatched: 5.